Described below is a single T cell receptor beta chain sequence and its context. The method was immunoSEQ multiplex PCR; TCRdb's version includes in-frame clones alone and lacks a portion of them. This table has approximately 220,000 clones, 90% to 95% appearing once. The ends were cut back, 4 bases at V and 9 bases at J, with 13 bases in the middle. The CDR3 consists of 13 residues. The sample is drawn from a study of T cell responses to AZD1222 COVID-19 vaccine. This TCR was sampled from an adult in good health. V usage is TRBV12-3 or TRBV12-4 and J usage is TRBJ1-3; D might be TRBD1 (6 bases). The sample consisted of peripheral blood, taken on day 0 of MenACWY control vaccination. This CDR3 is CASSSDRMVTIYF. CDR3 coding DNA: TGTGCCAGCAGTTCCGACAGGATGGTCACCATATATTTT.